This TCR beta chain was retrieved from a study of blood T cell repertoires in COVID-19. In this sample, this clone turned up once. Method: immunoSEQ multiplex PCR; TCRdb's copy keeps in-frame clones and lacks some. The sample carries around 93,000 clones, around 90% recorded once. V lost 7 bases and J lost 5; bases outside the gene matches: 14. Germline V gene sequence: CDR1 LGHNT, CDR2 FRNRAP. The CDR3 runs to 17 residues. What was sequenced was peripheral blood. The TCR was taken from a man aged 80 or over with acute or convalescent COVID-19. The gene calls are TRBV12-5 and TRBJ1-1; 12 nucleotides agree with TRBD1. CDR3 residues: CASVPRDRGPEVTEAFF. As DNA, the CDR3 is TGTGCTAGTGTCCCCCGGGACAGGGGGCCGGAGGTGACTGAAGCTTTCTTT.